Below are 31 T cell receptor beta chains sequenced from a single sample in a study of beta chain features in type 1 diabetes. What was sequenced were expressed TCRB transcripts, since all of the isolated RNA had been reverse transcribed. Profiled with immunoSEQ multiplex PCR; TCRdb holds only in-frame clones, not every one. The data hold 200,000 to 250,000 clones, with about a tenth observed a single time. What was sequenced was central memory CD4+ T cells from blood. These receptors were collected from a man younger than 30 in good health.

This chain's CDR3 is CASSEKEGGYLETQYF. In DNA, the CDR3 is TGTGCCAGCAGTGAAAAGGAGGGAGGTTATCTAGAGACCCAGTACTTC. This chain connects TRBV2 to TRBJ2-5; a possible D gene is TRBD2 (6 bases). V was clipped by 2 bases and J by 4 bases, with 17 bases between them. This CDR3 has 16 amino acids. The V gene's germline CDR1 is SNHLY and CDR2 FYNNEI.

V usage is TRBV5-1 and J usage is TRBJ1-4; 8 bases map to TRBD1. V lost 2 bases and J lost 3; bases outside the gene matches: 0. Germline CDR1 reads SGHRS; CDR2 reads YFSETQ. This CDR3 is 14 amino acids long. DNA for the CDR3: TGCGCCAGCAGCTTACAGGGGGCTAATGAAAAACTGTTTTTT. Protein sequence: CASSLQGANEKLFF.

The chain uses TRBV2 and TRBJ2-5; D perhaps matches TRBD2 (5 bases). The CDR3 covers 11 residues. Germline CDR1 reads SNHLY; CDR2 reads FYNNEI. Between the trimmed V and J ends, which lost 9 bases and 5 bases, there was a span of 10 bases. For the CDR3, the DNA is TGTGCCAGAGGCCGCGGGGAGACCCAGTACTTC. Its protein product is CARGRGETQYF.

The gene calls are TRBV6-7 and TRBJ2-4; no firm D call. TRBV6-7 is flagged as an ORF with uncertain function. The CDR3 runs to 15 residues. Trimming took off 4 bases at V and 0 bases at J, with 10 bases between the two ends. This chain's CDR3 is CASSWRLLAKNIQYF. The DNA for the CDR3 is TGTGCCAGCAGTTGGCGACTGCTAGCCAAAAACATTCAGTACTTC.

The sample holds a few counts of this clone. The gene calls are TRBV4-3 and TRBJ2-6; D is tentatively TRBD1 or TRBD2 (5 bases each). The CDR3 runs 19 residues. CDR1 is LGHNA and CDR2 is YSLEER in the germline V gene. Between the trimmed V and J ends, which lost 0 bases and 0 bases, there was a span of 15 bases. The DNA for the CDR3 is TGCGCCAGCAGCCAAGATCTTGGGGCAGGGAGCTCTGGGGCCAACGTCCTGACTTTC. It yields the protein CASSQDLGAGSSGANVLTF.

This clone was seen only a few times. The chain recombines TRBV6-6 with TRBJ2-7; D might be TRBD2 (5 bases). Germline lookup yields CDR1 MNHNY and CDR2 SVGAGI (reference sequence). CDR3 length equals 12 residues. The V end was cut by 4 bases, the J end by 3 bases, with 7 bases between. The CDR3 here is CASSSEGYEQYF. CDR3 sequence (DNA): TGTGCCAGCAGTTCCGAGGGCTACGAGCAGTACTTC.

In the case of this clone: Other DNA sequences in the same sample also yield this CDR3. The V call is TRBV6-1, the J call TRBJ2-5; D remains ambiguous. Trimming took off 4 bases at V and 2 bases at J, with 8 bases between the two ends. Germline V gene sequence: CDR1 MNHNS, CDR2 SASEGT. The CDR3 has 13 amino acids. The CDR3 here is CASSGPRQETQYF. The CDR3 DNA is TGTGCCAGCAGTGGGCCCAGGCAAGAGACCCAGTACTTC.

The gene calls are TRBV30 and TRBJ1-1, with D possibly TRBD1 on 6 matching bases. The germline V gene has CDR1 GTSNPN and CDR2 SVGIG (reference sequence). V lost 6 bases, J lost 4 bases, and 9 bases lay in between. The CDR3 has 11 residues. Here the CDR3 DNA reads TGTGCCTGTACAGGGTTCACTGAAGCTTTCTTT. This sequence encodes CACTGFTEAFF.

V gene TRBV9 combines with J gene TRBJ2-5; D remains ambiguous. The CDR3 contains 15 residues. V was clipped by 1 base and J by 5 bases, with 15 bases between them. Germline CDR1 reads SGDLS; CDR2 reads YYNGEE. The CDR3 DNA follows: TGTGCCAGCAGCGTAAGCTGGCAACTGCTGGAGACCCAGTACTTC. Translating it yields CASSVSWQLLETQYF.

In its sample, this clone was seen a few times. V gene TRBV7-3 combines with J gene TRBJ2-7; D unclear. Germline CDR1 SGHTA, CDR2 FQGTGA. CDR3 length: 16 residues. Trimming took off 2 bases at V and 0 bases at J, with 14 bases between the two ends. CDR3 region: CASSLAVSESSYEQYF. The CDR3 DNA sequence: TGTGCCAGCAGCTTAGCGGTCAGCGAGAGCTCCTACGAGCAGTACTTC.

The chain couples TRBV6-5 to TRBJ2-7; 10 positions match TRBD1. This CDR3 has 14 amino acids. Germline trimming cut 5 bases from V and 3 bases from J; bases unmatched to any gene: 4. CDR1 MNHEY and CDR2 SVGAGI come from the germline V gene. The CDR3 DNA reads TGTGCCAGCAGTCCCGGGACAGGGGTCTACGAGCAGTACTTC. Translation: CASSPGTGVYEQYF.

This clone was observed a few times. Here the CDR3 DNA reads TGTGCCACCGCTGGAGGGGGTCAAGAGACCCAGTACTTC. Protein: CATAGGGQETQYF. The gene calls are TRBV28 and TRBJ2-5, with D possibly being TRBD1 or TRBD2 (6 bases each). The germline gives CDR1 MDHEN, CDR2 SYDVKM. The CDR3 is 13 amino acids. The V end lost 10 bases, the J end lost 2 bases, and 14 bases lay between the germline ends.

The rearrangement joins TRBV2 to TRBJ2-5, with 7 positions matching TRBD1. Trimming took 6 bases from V and 3 from J; bases not matched to a gene: 4. CDR3 length equals 13 residues. Germline CDR1 SNHLY, CDR2 FYNNEI. CDR3: CASRRDREETQYF. The CDR3, as DNA: TGTGCCAGCAGAAGGGACAGAGAAGAGACCCAGTACTTC.

The chain couples TRBV30 to TRBJ2-7, with TRBD1 matching 8 bases. Germline values: CDR1 GTSNPN, CDR2 SVGIG (reference sequence). The CDR3 spans 17 residues. The V segment lost 0 bases and the J segment 0 bases; nucleotides outside the gene matches: 10. CDR3 protein: CAWSVAGGVGLSYEQYF. The CDR3 DNA sequence: TGTGCCTGGAGTGTTGCAGGGGGCGTTGGCCTCTCCTACGAGCAGTACTTC.

This clone was seen more than once but under ten times. The V and J genes are TRBV7-6 and TRBJ2-7; D unresolved. CDR1 SGHVS and CDR2 FNYEAQ come from the germline V gene. This CDR3 comprises 16 residues. Trimming took off 1 base at V and 3 bases at J, with 16 bases between the two ends. The CDR3 here is CASSLGDAINHYEQYF. DNA for the CDR3: TGTGCCAGCAGCTTAGGCGATGCGATAAACCACTACGAGCAGTACTTC.

This clone was observed a handful of times. The chain links TRBV2 to TRBJ1-2; TRBD1 agrees at 7 bases. V was clipped by 6 bases and J by 3 bases; unmatched bases: 7. This CDR3 contains 14 residues. Germline CDR1 is SNHLY and CDR2 is FYNNEI. CDR3 loop: CASSEQGHDYGYTF. Here the CDR3 DNA reads TGTGCCAGCAGCGAACAGGGGCACGACTATGGCTACACCTTC.

Details on this clone: The sample holds other DNA sequences that translate to the same CDR3. This chain links TRBV29-1 with TRBJ2-1, with a tentative D call TRBD1 (5 bases). Germline V CDR1 and CDR2: SQVTM, ANQGSEA. Trimming removed 6 bases at V and 13 bases at J, with 19 bases between. CDR3 length: 12 amino acids. CDR3 residues: CSVDIGAGLQFF. CDR3 in DNA: TGCAGCGTCGATATAGGGGCAGGTCTCCAGTTCTTC.

This clone was detected ten times or more. The V call is TRBV5-1, the J call TRBJ2-6; 8 bases are a match to TRBD1. J was trimmed by 2 bases and V by 2 bases; bases with no gene match: 3. The CDR3 extends over 16 amino acids. Germline V gives CDR1 SGHRS, CDR2 YFSETQ. The CDR3 protein is CASSFQGAAGANVLTF. CDR3 nucleotides: TGCGCCAGCAGCTTTCAGGGGGCAGCTGGGGCCAACGTCCTGACTTTC.

This chain uses TRBV7-3 with TRBJ2-3; D is undetermined. The CDR3 sequence is 14 residues long. Germline CDR1 SGHTA, CDR2 FQGTGA. Trimming took off 0 bases at V and 2 bases at J, with 6 bases between the two ends. CDR3 in amino acids: CASSLTGLTDTQYF. The CDR3 DNA follows: TGTGCCAGCAGCTTAACGGGCCTCACAGATACGCAGTATTTT.

The rearrangement uses TRBV28 and TRBJ1-5, with D perhaps matching TRBD1 (5 bases). The CDR3 spans 14 residues. Germline CDR1 and CDR2: MDHEN and SYDVKM. The ends were cut back, 10 bases at V and 2 bases at J, with 15 bases in the middle. The CDR3 DNA sequence: TGTGCCACCTTTCGACAGTACGGCAATCAGCCCCAGCATTTT. It translates to CATFRQYGNQPQHF. Complete variable domain (other parts from reference TRBV28 and TRBJ1-5): DVKVTQSSRYLVKRTGEKVFLECVQDMDHENMFWYRQDPGLGLRLIYFSYDVKMKEKGDIPEGYSVSREKKERFSLILESASTNQTSMYLCATFRQYGNQPQHFGDGTRLSIL.

In its sample, this clone was seen a few times. The rearrangement joins TRBV7-9 to TRBJ2-3; the D gene is possibly TRBD2 (5 bases). V was clipped by 9 bases and J by 3 bases, with 13 bases between them. The CDR3 runs 13 residues. Germline CDR1 and CDR2: SEHNR and FQNEAQ (reference sequence). CDR3 in amino acids: CASRTGWTDTQYF. In DNA, the CDR3 is TGTGCCAGTCGAACGGGATGGACAGATACGCAGTATTTT.

This chain connects TRBV7-3 to TRBJ2-3; possible D gene TRBD2, 6 bases. CDR3 length: 15 amino acids. Germline assignment: CDR1 SGHTA and CDR2 FQGTGA. The ends were cut back, 5 bases at V and 1 base at J, with 13 bases in the middle. This CDR3 reads CASSQTGVGTDTQYF. The CDR3 nucleotides read TGTGCCAGCAGCCAGACGGGGGTAGGCACAGATACGCAGTATTTT.

This clone was detected only a few times. This chain connects TRBV18 to TRBJ2-2, with a possible D match to TRBD1 (6 bases). This CDR3 is built from 15 residues. V was cut by 1 base and J by 4 bases, with 10 bases left in between. CDR1 and CDR2 from the germline V gene are KGHSH and LQKENI. The CDR3 loop reads CASSPQQGGTGELFF. The CDR3, as DNA: TGTGCCAGCTCACCACAACAGGGTGGCACCGGGGAGCTGTTTTTT.

This clone was seen more than once but under ten times. The CDR3, as DNA: TGTGCCAGCAGCCCGGTGGAGACTAGCTGGCAAGAGACCCAGTACTTC. It is translated as CASSPVETSWQETQYF. The chain joins TRBV7-2 to TRBJ2-5; TRBD2 agrees at 7 bases. Trimming took 5 bases from V and 2 from J; bases not matched to a gene: 11. Germline assignment: CDR1 SGHTA and CDR2 FQGNSA. The CDR3 runs 16 residues.

This clone was seen many times. The rearrangement uses TRBV7-6 and TRBJ2-3; the match to TRBD2 covers 9 bases. CDR3 length equals 16 residues. CDR1 is SGHVS and CDR2 is FNYEAQ in the germline V gene. The V gene end was trimmed by 5 bases and the J gene end by 3 bases; junction bases not matched to a gene: 9. The CDR3, as DNA: TGTGCCAGCAGCCGCGGGGGGGACGGGAGAACAGATACGCAGTATTTT. Protein product: CASSRGGDGRTDTQYF. Combining the CDR3 with reference TRBV7-6 and TRBJ2-3 gives the whole variable domain GAGVSQSPRYKVTKRGQDVALRCDPISGHVSLYWYRQALGQGPEFLTYFNYEAQQDKSGLPNDRFSAERPEGSISTLTIQRTEQRDSAMYRCASSRGGDGRTDTQYFGPGTRLTVL.

The chain recombines TRBV7-2 with TRBJ2-7, with a possible D match to TRBD2 (5 bases). The CDR3 length is 15 residues. Deletions cut 0 bases from V and 6 bases from J, with 15 bases between. Germline CDR1 reads SGHTA; CDR2 reads FQGNSA. CDR3 loop: CASSLASAGVIEQYF. CDR3 bases: TGTGCCAGCAGCTTAGCTAGCGCCGGAGTTATCGAGCAGTACTTC.

The CDR3 spells CASSQDSIIYNEQFF. As DNA, the CDR3 is TGTGCCAGCAGCCAGGACTCAATTATCTACAATGAGCAGTTCTTC. The chain recombines TRBV5-4 with TRBJ2-1, with D perhaps matching TRBD2 (5 bases). The CDR3 has 15 residues. The V gene's germline CDR1 is SGHNT and CDR2 YYREEE (reference sequence). Between the trimmed V and J ends, which lost 4 bases and 3 bases, there was a span of 14 bases.

The J gene is TRBJ2-7, the V gene TRBV7-8; 7 bases line up with TRBD2. Trimming cost V 2 bases and J 2 bases; bases outside gene matches: 6. The CDR3 runs 15 residues. CDR1 is SGHVS and CDR2 is FQNEAQ in the germline V gene. The chain's CDR3 is CASSLTSATTYEQYF. The DNA for the CDR3 is TGTGCCAGCAGCTTAACTAGCGCGACGACCTACGAGCAGTACTTC.

In regard to this clone: A far larger clone is a single base away, which makes a read error likely. This chain connects TRBV29-1 to TRBJ2-3, with TRBD2 identical over 12 bases. CDR1 SQVTM and CDR2 ANQGSEA come from the germline V gene. This CDR3 has 16 amino acids. As DNA, the CDR3 is TGCAGCGGTGAAGAGGGTCTAGCGGGAGGGCCGGATACGCAGTATTTT. Encoded protein: CSGEEGLAGGPDTQYF.

The chain combines TRBV5-1 with TRBJ2-5; perhaps TRBD1 as D (6 bases). The V end lost 7 bases, the J end lost 2 bases, and 15 bases lay between the germline ends. This CDR3 has 14 amino acids. Germline V gives CDR1 SGHRS, CDR2 YFSETQ. The CDR3 DNA reads TGCGCCAGCGGGGTAAGGACAGTGCAAGAGACCCAGTACTTC. The encoded protein is CASGVRTVQETQYF.

The CDR3 bases are TGTGCCAGCTTGCGGGCTAGCGGGAGGGGCGAGCAGTACTTC. Protein: CASLRASGRGEQYF. The chain links TRBV7-2 to TRBJ2-7; 12 nucleotides line up with TRBD2. The CDR3 sequence is 14 residues long. CDR1 is SGHTA, CDR2 FQGNSA, per germline. With 8 bases clipped from V and 6 bases from J, the junction kept 8 bases outside the gene matches.